This T cell receptor (beta chain) was profiled in a study of T cell changes during pregnancy in multiple sclerosis. The repertoire was sequenced with immunoSEQ multiplex PCR; TCRdb's copy has only in-frame clones and lacks some. The sample includes roughly 35,000 clones, 80% to 95% of them seen just once. Trimming shortened V by 6 bases and J by 2 bases, and 10 bases separated the two germline ends. This CDR3 contains 14 residues. Germline-derived CDR1 and CDR2 are SGHVS and FNYEAQ. This clone was seen only once. The sequencing here drew on CD4+ T cells from peripheral blood mononuclear cells, taken in the third trimester of pregnancy. The TCR was taken from a female donor in good health, enrolled as a control in a pregnancy study. This chain uses TRBV7-6 with TRBJ2-2; D perhaps matches TRBD2 (5 bases). This CDR3 reads CASSSSLNTGELFF. The CDR3 DNA reads TGTGCCAGCAGTTCTAGCTTAAACACCGGGGAGCTGTTTTTT. The whole variable domain, filled in from reference TRBV7-6 and TRBJ2-2, reads GAGVSQSPRYKVTKRGQDVALRCDPISGHVSLYWYRQALGQGPEFLTYFNYEAQQDKSGLPNDRFSAERPEGSISTLTIQRTEQRDSAMYRCASSSSLNTGELFFGEGSRLTVL.